The source of this T cell receptor beta chain is a study of cytomegalovirus exposure and HLA in healthy donors. Findings and limits, study-wide: A later analysis reportedly found that, within productive TCRs, an Asian-associated ancestry cluster had fewer N-insertions than the mean observed across the approximately 690 donors. The HLA-A and HLA-B alleles of most subjects were reportedly predicted accurately from TCR beta sequences.

As concerns this clone: Its antigen is currently unknown.

Primers: 60 Vbeta forward and 13 Jbeta reverse. This table comes from immunoSEQ multiplex PCR, and its TCRdb copy is limited to in-frame clones, with some not included. Its listing shows over 45,000 clones. Per the germline V gene, CDR1 is SGHRS and CDR2 is YFSETQ. The V gene lost 7 bases and the J gene lost 1 base, with 14 bases spanning the gap. This CDR3 has 14 amino acids. This chain links TRBV5-1 with TRBJ1-1; D is ambiguous. The sequencing input was PBMCs. This receptor was identified in a woman aged 18-35 years in good health and CMV-seronegative. CDR3 bases: TGCGCCAGCGGCCCCGGGAAAGGGAACACTGAAGCTTTCTTT. Translating gives CASGPGKGNTEAFF.